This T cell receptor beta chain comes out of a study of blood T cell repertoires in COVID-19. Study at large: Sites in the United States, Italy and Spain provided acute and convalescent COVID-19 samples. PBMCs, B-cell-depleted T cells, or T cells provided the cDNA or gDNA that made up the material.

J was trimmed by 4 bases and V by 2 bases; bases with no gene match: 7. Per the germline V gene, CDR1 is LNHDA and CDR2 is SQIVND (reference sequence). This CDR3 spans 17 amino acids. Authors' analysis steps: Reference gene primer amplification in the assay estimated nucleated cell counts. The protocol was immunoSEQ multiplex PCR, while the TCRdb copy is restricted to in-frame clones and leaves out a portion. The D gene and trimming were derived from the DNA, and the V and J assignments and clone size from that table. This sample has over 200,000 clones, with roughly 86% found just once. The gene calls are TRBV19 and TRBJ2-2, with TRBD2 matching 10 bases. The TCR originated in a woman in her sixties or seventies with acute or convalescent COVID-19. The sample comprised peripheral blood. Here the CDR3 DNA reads TGTGCCAGTAGTATACATAGCGGGGGGCCCTTCACCGGGGAGCTGTTTTTT. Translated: CASSIHSGGPFTGELFF.